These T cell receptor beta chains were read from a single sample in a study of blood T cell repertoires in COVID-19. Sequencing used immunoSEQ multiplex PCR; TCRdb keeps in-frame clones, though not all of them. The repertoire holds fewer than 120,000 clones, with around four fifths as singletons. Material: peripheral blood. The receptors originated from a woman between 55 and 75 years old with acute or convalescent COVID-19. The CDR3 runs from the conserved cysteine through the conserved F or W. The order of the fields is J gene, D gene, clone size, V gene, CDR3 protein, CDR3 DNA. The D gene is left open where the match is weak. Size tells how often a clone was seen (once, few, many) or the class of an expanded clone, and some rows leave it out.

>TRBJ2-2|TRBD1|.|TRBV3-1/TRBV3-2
CASSRPTGVTTGELFF
TGTGCCAGCAGCCGGCCGACAGGGGTCACCACCGGGGAGCTGTTTTTT
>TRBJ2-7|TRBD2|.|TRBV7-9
CASSGTSEDEQYF
TGTGCCAGCAGCGGGACTAGCGAGGATGAGCAGTACTTC
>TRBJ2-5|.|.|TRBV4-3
CASSQDRGFVVTQYF
TGCGCCAGCAGCCAAGACAGGGGTTTCGTCGTGACCCAGTACTTC
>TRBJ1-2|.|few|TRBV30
CAWSTIKGGRYTF
TGTGCCTGGAGTACTATAAAAGGGGGTCGCTACACCTTC
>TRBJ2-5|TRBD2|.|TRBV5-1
CASSLEQLTSGGNPQETQYF
TGCGCCAGCAGCTTGGAACAACTGACTAGCGGGGGAAATCCCCAAGAGACCCAGTACTTC
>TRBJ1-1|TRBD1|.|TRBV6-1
CASSDPGTGVEAFF
TGTGCCAGCAGTGACCCCGGGACAGGGGTGGAAGCTTTCTTT
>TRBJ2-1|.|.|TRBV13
CASSRRATPGDNEQFF
TGTGCCAGCAGCCGGCGGGCCACACCTGGGGACAATGAGCAGTTCTTC
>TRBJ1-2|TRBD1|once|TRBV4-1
CASSQDRDSLLYGYTF
TGCGCCAGCAGCCAAGATCGGGACAGTCTCCTCTATGGCTACACCTTC
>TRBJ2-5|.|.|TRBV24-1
CATSSALRGGGETQYF
TGTGCCACCAGTTCCGCTCTACGGGGTGGAGGAGAGACCCAGTACTTC
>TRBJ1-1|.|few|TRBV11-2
CASSRDCMNTEAFF
TGTGCCAGCAGTCGGGACTGCATGAACACTGAAGCTTTCTTT
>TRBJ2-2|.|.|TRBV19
CASSIGRHRAGELFF
TGTGCCAGTAGTATAGGCAGACACAGGGCCGGGGAGCTGTTTTTT
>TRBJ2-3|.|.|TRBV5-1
CASSLEGGPPDTQYF
TGCGCCAGCAGCTTGGAGGGGGGGCCCCCAGATACGCAGTATTTT
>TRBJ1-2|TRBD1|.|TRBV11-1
CASSFQGASGYTF
TGTGCCAGCAGCTTCCAGGGGGCGTCGGGCTACACCTTC
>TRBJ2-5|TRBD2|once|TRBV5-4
CASSTTSGAQETQYF
TGTGCCAGCAGCACCACTAGCGGGGCCCAAGAGACCCAGTACTTC
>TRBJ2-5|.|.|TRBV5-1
CASSLYGGSQETQYF
TGCGCCAGCAGCTTGTATGGGGGGTCACAAGAGACCCAGTACTTC
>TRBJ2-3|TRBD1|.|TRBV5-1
CASSVGQETSTQYF
TGCGCCAGCAGCGTGGGACAGGAGACAAGTACGCAGTATTTT
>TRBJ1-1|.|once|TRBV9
CASGRGATTEAFF
TGTGCCAGCGGGAGGGGGGCAACAACTGAAGCTTTCTTT
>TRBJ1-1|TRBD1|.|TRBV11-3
CASSSQDRPNTEAFF
TGTGCCAGCAGCTCCCAGGACAGGCCGAACACTGAAGCTTTCTTT
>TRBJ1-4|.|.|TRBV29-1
CSVAGGRSSNEKLFF
TGCAGCGTTGCTGGCGGGCGTAGTTCTAATGAAAAACTGTTTTTT
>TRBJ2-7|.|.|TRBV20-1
CSAKGGYEQYF
TGCAGTGCCAAGGGGGGGTACGAGCAGTACTTC
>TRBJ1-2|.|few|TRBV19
CASSIGAKAVQRYGYTF
TGTGCCAGTAGTATAGGGGCAAAGGCAGTTCAACGGTACGGCTACACCTTC
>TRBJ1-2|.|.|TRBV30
CAWRRQSYYGYTF
TGTGCCTGGAGACGACAGAGTTATTATGGCTACACCTTC
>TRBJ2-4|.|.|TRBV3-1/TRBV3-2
CASSRLQGNIQYF
TGTGCCAGCAGCCGATTACAGGGAAACATTCAGTACTTC
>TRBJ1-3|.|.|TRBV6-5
CASSYSTDSWTIYF
TGTGCCAGCAGTTACTCGACCGACAGTTGGACCATATATTTT
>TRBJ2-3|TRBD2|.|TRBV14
CASSQFGGVTDTQYF
TGTGCCAGCAGCCAATTCGGGGGGGTAACGGATACGCAGTATTTT
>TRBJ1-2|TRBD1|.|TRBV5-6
CASSLRDRHYGYTF
TGTGCCAGCAGCTTGAGGGACAGGCACTATGGCTACACCTTC
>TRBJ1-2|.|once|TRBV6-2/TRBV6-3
CASSYAPGGAHGYTF
TGTGCCAGCAGTTACGCGCCTGGAGGGGCCCATGGCTACACCTTC
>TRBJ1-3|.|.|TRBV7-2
CASSLRGFSGNTIYF
TGTGCCAGCAGCTTGCGGGGTTTCTCTGGAAACACCATATATTTT
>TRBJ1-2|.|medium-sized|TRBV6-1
CASSEFTRVVYGYTF
TGTGCCAGCAGTGAATTCACCAGGGTCGTCTATGGCTACACCTTC
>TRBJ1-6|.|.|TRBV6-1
CASSESLQNNSPLHF
TGTGCCAGCAGTGAATCTCTGCAGAATAATTCACCCCTCCACTTT
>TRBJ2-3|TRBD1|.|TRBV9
CASSPGQGTDTQYF
TGTGCCAGCAGCCCGGGACAGGGAACAGATACGCAGTATTTT
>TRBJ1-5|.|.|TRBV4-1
CASSQDFLNQPQHF
TGCGCCAGCAGCCAAGATTTTCTCAATCAGCCCCAGCATTTT
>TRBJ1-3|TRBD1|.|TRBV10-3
CAISDRDRAGNTIYF
TGTGCCATCAGTGATCGGGACAGGGCGGGAAACACCATATATTTT
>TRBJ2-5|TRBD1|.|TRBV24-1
CATSAGQGRGETQYF
TGTGCCACCAGCGCGGGACAGGGGCGTGGAGAGACCCAGTACTTC
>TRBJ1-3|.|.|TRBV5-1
CASSLRGGGNTIYF
TGCGCCAGCAGCTTAAGAGGGGGAGGAAACACCATATATTTT
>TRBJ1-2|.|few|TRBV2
CADEGSWGYTF
TGTGCCGACGAGGGTTCGTGGGGCTACACCTTC
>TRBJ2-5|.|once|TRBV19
CASSPGLEETQYF
TGTGCCAGTAGTCCCGGGTTGGAAGAGACCCAGTACTTC
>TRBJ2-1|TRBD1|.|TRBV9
CASSVSSGGREQFF
TGTGCCAGCAGCGTCTCCTCAGGGGGTCGTGAGCAGTTCTTC
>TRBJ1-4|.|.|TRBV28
CASNKDTRLNEKLFF
TGTGCCAGCAATAAGGACACTCGATTAAATGAAAAACTGTTTTTT
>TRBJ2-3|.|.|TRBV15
CATSRDQATPFSTDTQYF
TGTGCCACCAGCAGAGATCAGGCCACCCCATTTAGCACAGATACGCAGTATTTT
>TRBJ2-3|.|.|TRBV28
CASSFSEDTQYF
TGTGCCAGCAGTTTTAGCGAAGATACGCAGTATTTT
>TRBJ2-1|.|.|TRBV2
CASRIRRGNNEQFF
TGTGCCAGCAGGATTCGACGCGGTAACAATGAGCAGTTCTTC
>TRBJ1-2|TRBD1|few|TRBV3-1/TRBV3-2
CASSQGYSRDRLYGYTF
TGTGCCAGCAGCCAAGGGTATTCTCGGGACAGGCTCTATGGCTACACCTTC
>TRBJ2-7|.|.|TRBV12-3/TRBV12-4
CASRSGGAHEQYF
TGTGCCAGCAGGTCTGGGGGGGCCCACGAGCAGTACTTC
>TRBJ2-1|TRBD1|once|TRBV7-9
CASSVTGTAYNEQFF
TGTGCCAGCAGCGTCACCGGGACAGCCTACAATGAGCAGTTCTTC
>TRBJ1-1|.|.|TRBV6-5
CVSREFGNTEAFF
TGTGTCAGCAGGGAGTTCGGGAACACTGAAGCTTTCTTT
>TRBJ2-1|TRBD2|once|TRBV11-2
CASSLELAGGPYNEQFF
TGTGCCAGCAGCTTAGAGCTAGCGGGGGGCCCATACAATGAGCAGTTCTTC
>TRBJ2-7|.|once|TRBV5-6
CASSLGGERYEQYF
TGTGCCAGCAGCTTGGGAGGAGAGCGCTACGAGCAGTACTTC
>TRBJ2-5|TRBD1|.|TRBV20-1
CSASGQGGETQYF
TGCAGTGCTAGTGGACAGGGTGGGGAGACCCAGTACTTC
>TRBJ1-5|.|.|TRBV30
CAWSAHGGQPQHF
TGTGCCTGGAGTGCCCACGGGGGTCAGCCCCAGCATTTT
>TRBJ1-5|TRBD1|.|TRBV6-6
CASSAQGDQPQHF
TGTGCCAGCAGTGCCCAGGGGGATCAGCCCCAGCATTTT
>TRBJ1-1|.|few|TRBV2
CASRLTGITEAFF
TGTGCCAGCAGGTTGACAGGTATCACTGAAGCTTTCTTT